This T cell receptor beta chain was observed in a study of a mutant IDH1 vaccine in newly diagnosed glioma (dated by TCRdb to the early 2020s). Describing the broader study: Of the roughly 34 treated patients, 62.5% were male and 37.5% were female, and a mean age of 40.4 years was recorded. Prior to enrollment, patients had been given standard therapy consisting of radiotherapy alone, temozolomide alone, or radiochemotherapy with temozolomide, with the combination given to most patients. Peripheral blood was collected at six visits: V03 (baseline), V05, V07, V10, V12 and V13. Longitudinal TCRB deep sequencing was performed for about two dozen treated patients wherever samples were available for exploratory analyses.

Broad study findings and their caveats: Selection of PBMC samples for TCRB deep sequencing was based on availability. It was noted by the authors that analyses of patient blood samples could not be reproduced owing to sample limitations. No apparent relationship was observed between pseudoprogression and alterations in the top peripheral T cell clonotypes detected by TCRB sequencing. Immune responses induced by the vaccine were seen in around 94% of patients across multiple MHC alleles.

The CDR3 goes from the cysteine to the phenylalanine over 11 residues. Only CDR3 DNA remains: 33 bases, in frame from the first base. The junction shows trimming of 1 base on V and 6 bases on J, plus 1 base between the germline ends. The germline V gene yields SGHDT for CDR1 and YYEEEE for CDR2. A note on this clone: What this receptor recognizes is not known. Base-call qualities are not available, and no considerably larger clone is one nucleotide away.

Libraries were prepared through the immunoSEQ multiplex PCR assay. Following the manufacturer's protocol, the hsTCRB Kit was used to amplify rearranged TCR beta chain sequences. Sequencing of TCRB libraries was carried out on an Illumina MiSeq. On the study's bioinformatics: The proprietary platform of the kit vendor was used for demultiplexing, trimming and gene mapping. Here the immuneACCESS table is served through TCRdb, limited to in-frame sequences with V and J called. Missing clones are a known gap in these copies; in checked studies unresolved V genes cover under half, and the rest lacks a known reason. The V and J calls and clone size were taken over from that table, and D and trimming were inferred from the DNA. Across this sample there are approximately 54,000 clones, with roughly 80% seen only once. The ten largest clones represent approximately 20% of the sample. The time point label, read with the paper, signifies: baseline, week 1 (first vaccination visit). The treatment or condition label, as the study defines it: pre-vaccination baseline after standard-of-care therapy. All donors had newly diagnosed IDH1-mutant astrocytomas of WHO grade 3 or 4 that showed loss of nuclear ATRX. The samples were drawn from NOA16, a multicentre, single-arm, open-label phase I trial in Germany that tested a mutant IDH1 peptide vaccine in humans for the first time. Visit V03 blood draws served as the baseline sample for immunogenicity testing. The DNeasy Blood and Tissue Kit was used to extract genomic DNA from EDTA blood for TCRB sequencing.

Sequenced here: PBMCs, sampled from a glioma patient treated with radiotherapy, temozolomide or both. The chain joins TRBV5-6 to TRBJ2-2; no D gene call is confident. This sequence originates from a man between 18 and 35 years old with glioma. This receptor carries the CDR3 CASSLSGELFF. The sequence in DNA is TGTGCCAGCAGCTTGTCCGGGGAGCTGTTTTTT. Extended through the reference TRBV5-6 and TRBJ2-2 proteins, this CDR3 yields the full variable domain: DAGVTQSPTHLIKTRGQQVTLRCSPKSGHDTVSWYQQALGQGPQFIFQYYEEEERQRGNFPDRFSGHQFPNYSSELNVNALLLGDSALYLCASSLSGELFFGEGSRLTVL.